One and the same sample provided the 19 T cell receptor beta chains below, sequenced in a study of beta chain features in type 1 diabetes. Expressed TCRB transcripts were sequenced, since all the RNA that had been isolated was reverse transcribed. Profiled with immunoSEQ multiplex PCR; TCRdb holds only in-frame clones, not every one. Here the sample spans about 620,000 clones, less than 20% being singletons. The sequenced sample consisted of naive CD4+ T cells from blood. Receptors originate from a young man in good health.

The rearrangement joins TRBV7-6 to TRBJ2-4; D gene ambiguous. Trimming cost V 4 bases and J 0 bases, with 13 bases left between them. The germline V gene encodes CDR1 SGHVS and CDR2 FNYEAQ. This CDR3 is 16 amino acids long. For the CDR3, the DNA is TGTGCCAGCAGCTCCAGGTTTACTTTAGCCAAAAACATTCAGTACTTC. Protein product: CASSSRFTLAKNIQYF.

This clone was detected a few times. The chain carries TRBV7-9 and TRBJ2-1; 8 bases agree with TRBD2. CDR1 is SEHNR, CDR2 FQNEAQ, per germline (reference sequence). The ends lost 1 base at V and 7 bases at J; junction bases unmatched: 12. This CDR3 has 17 amino acids. CDR3 nucleotides: TGTGCCAGCAGCTTAGTGGGACTAGTGACCCTCGGGAATGAGCAGTTCTTC. Its protein product is CASSLVGLVTLGNEQFF.

In this sample, this clone turned up a few times. This chain connects TRBV19 to TRBJ2-7; the match to TRBD2 covers 7 bases. The CDR3 is made up of 13 amino acids. Germline trimming cut 5 bases from V and 2 bases from J; bases unmatched to any gene: 3. Germline CDR1 reads LNHDA; CDR2 reads SQIVND (reference sequence). This chain's CDR3 is CASSFGRAYEQYF. The CDR3 DNA is TGTGCCAGTAGTTTTGGGAGGGCCTACGAGCAGTACTTC.

The sample holds a few counts of this clone. V is TRBV18 and J is TRBJ2-3; D remains ambiguous. The CDR3 contains 14 residues. V lost 3 bases and J 3 bases, leaving 10 bases between the germline ends. The germline V gene has CDR1 KGHSH and CDR2 LQKENI. The CDR3 is CASSPTVATDTQYF. In DNA form, the CDR3 reads TGTGCCAGCTCACCCACAGTGGCAACAGATACGCAGTATTTT.

This clone was seen a few times. V gene TRBV15 combines with J gene TRBJ2-7, with TRBD1 matching 7 bases. V lost 3 bases and J lost 2; bases outside the gene matches: 7. This CDR3 region has 15 residues. The germline gives CDR1 LNHNV, CDR2 YYDKDF (reference sequence). The CDR3 bases are TGTGCCACCAGCAGGGTTTCAGGGGGACCCTACGAGCAGTACTTC. It encodes CATSRVSGGPYEQYF.

The CDR3 reads CASSWKGTTAGELFF. The CDR3 DNA follows: TGTGCCAGCAGCTGGAAGGGGACTACGGCCGGGGAGCTGTTTTTT. The V call is TRBV5-4, the J call TRBJ2-2; 7 bases fit TRBD2. Germline V lookup: CDR1 SGHNT, CDR2 YYREEE (reference sequence). The CDR3 is made up of 15 amino acids. V shed 3 bases and J 6 bases; nucleotides not matched to a gene: 8.

V usage is TRBV5-1 and J usage is TRBJ1-2; D is uncertain. V was shortened by 0 bases and J by 4 bases, with 16 bases between the two germline ends. Per the germline V gene, CDR1 is SGHRS and CDR2 is YFSETQ. The CDR3 consists of 16 residues. The CDR3 region is CASSLERPMAGYGYTF. The CDR3 DNA reads as TGCGCCAGCAGCTTGGAGCGGCCAATGGCAGGCTATGGCTACACCTTC.

V is TRBV18 and J is TRBJ2-6; 8 positions agree with TRBD1. This CDR3 region has 17 residues. Losses at the gene ends were 3 bases for V and 4 bases for J; bases not matched to a gene: 8. Looked up from germline, CDR1 is KGHSH and CDR2 is LQKENI. The CDR3 DNA is TGTGCCAGCTCACCGAGCCAGGGGGCGCTAGGGGCCAACGTCCTGACTTTC. Amino acids: CASSPSQGALGANVLTF.

A few counts support this clone. V gene TRBV27 combines with J gene TRBJ2-5, with 13 nucleotides matching TRBD2. Unmatched junction bases numbered 10, after V lost 4 bases and J lost 5 bases. CDR1 MNHEY and CDR2 SMNVEV come from the germline V gene (reference sequence). This CDR3 region has 17 residues. This chain's CDR3 is CASSSRTSGRGDETQYF. Here the CDR3 DNA reads TGTGCCAGCAGTTCCCGGACTAGCGGGAGAGGGGATGAGACCCAGTACTTC.

The V gene is TRBV27, the J gene TRBJ2-1; 15 nucleotides line up with TRBD2. The trim removed 8 bases at V and 0 bases at J, leaving 14 bases unmatched. This CDR3 is 20 amino acids long. Per germline, CDR1 MNHEY and CDR2 SMNVEV (reference sequence). The chain's CDR3 is CASHQISGLAGGNSYNEQFF. CDR3 bases: TGTGCCAGCCATCAAATATCGGGACTAGCGGGAGGTAACTCCTACAATGAGCAGTTCTTC.

This clone was detected only a few times. The chain uses TRBV7-8 and TRBJ2-4; the D gene is possibly TRBD1 (5 bases). Germline CDR1 and CDR2: SGHVS and FQNEAQ. The V end was cut by 5 bases, the J end by 6 bases, with 20 bases between. The CDR3 runs 16 residues. Here the CDR3 DNA reads TGTGCCAGCAGCCCCTACTCGGACGGTAGGGGAAACATTCAGTACTTC. It is translated as CASSPYSDGRGNIQYF.

The chain recombines TRBV7-2 with TRBJ1-2, with D hard to call. V lost 0 bases and J 5 bases, leaving 13 bases between the germline ends. This CDR3 contains 15 residues. In germline, CDR1 is SGHTA, CDR2 FQGNSA. The CDR3 DNA reads as TGTGCCAGCAGCTTAGCGTCGACTGGGATTTATGGCTACACCTTC. As protein: CASSLASTGIYGYTF.

This chain uses TRBV5-4 with TRBJ2-7; 8 bases map to TRBD1. The CDR3 spans 15 residues. CDR1 is SGHNT and CDR2 is YYREEE in the germline V gene (reference sequence). J gave up 1 base and V 0 bases, and 3 bases lay outside the gene matches. For the CDR3, the DNA is TGTGCCAGCAGCTTGGATAACAGGGGGTCCTACGAGCAGTACTTC. This codes for CASSLDNRGSYEQYF. The entire variable domain, with the rest obtained from reference TRBV5-4 and TRBJ2-7, is as follows: ETGVTQSPTHLIKTRGQQVTLRCSSQSGHNTVSWYQQALGQGPQFIFQYYREEENGRGNFPPRFSGLQFPNYSSELNVNALELDDSALYLCASSLDNRGSYEQYFGPGTRLTVT.

This clone was seen more than once but under ten times. V gene TRBV7-2 combines with J gene TRBJ2-7; unclear D gene. The CDR3 consists of 13 residues. Looked up from germline, CDR1 is SGHTA and CDR2 is FQGNSA. V gave up 2 bases and J gave up 2 bases, with 7 bases separating them. The CDR3 loop is CASSLRLTYEQYF. CDR3 nucleotide sequence: TGTGCCAGCAGCTTAAGGCTAACCTACGAGCAGTACTTC.

The chain employs TRBV6-5 and TRBJ1-1; D not resolved. V was shortened by 2 bases and J by 2 bases, with 6 bases between the two germline ends. The CDR3 runs to 13 residues. CDR1 and CDR2 (germline): MNHEY, SVGAGI. CDR3 protein: CASSYRANTEAFF. The CDR3 DNA is TGTGCCAGCAGTTACCGGGCTAACACTGAAGCTTTCTTT.

This clone was seen a handful of times. This chain uses TRBV4-3 with TRBJ2-1; no clear D gene. The germline V and J ends were trimmed by 4 bases and 0 bases, with 10 bases remaining between them. The germline V gene has CDR1 LGHNA and CDR2 YSLEER. This CDR3 region has 15 residues. CDR3 DNA: TGCGCCAGCAGCCCCATCGGCAGCTCCTACAATGAGCAGTTCTTC. This sequence encodes CASSPIGSSYNEQFF.

There are a few counts of this clone. In DNA, the CDR3 is TGTGCCTCTAATAACTGGGCCCTGAGGAGGGAGACCCAGTACTTC. Encoded protein: CASNNWALRRETQYF. The chain is built from TRBV7-8 and TRBJ2-5, with D perhaps matching TRBD2 (5 bases). Trimming shortened V by 11 bases and J by 5 bases, and 24 bases separated the two germline ends. Germline V CDR1 and CDR2: SGHVS, FQNEAQ. This CDR3 is 15 amino acids long.

The sample holds a few counts of this clone. V is TRBV18 and J is TRBJ1-5, with 7 bases that match TRBD1. The V and J ends lost 3 bases and 4 bases, in that order; junction bases with no gene match: 9. Germline CDR1 KGHSH, CDR2 LQKENI. This CDR3 is built from 16 residues. DNA of the CDR3: TGTGCCAGCTCACCGGGCGGTACAGGGGATAATCAGCCCCAGCATTTT. Its translation: CASSPGGTGDNQPQHF.

This clone appeared a few times. The genes are TRBV10-3 and TRBJ2-1; 9 positions agree with TRBD1. Trimming took 4 bases from V and 2 from J; bases not matched to a gene: 0. Germline CDR1 is ENHRY and CDR2 is SYGVKD. The length of the CDR3 is 14 residues. As DNA, the CDR3 is TGTGCCATCAGTGGGACAGGGGCCTACAATGAGCAGTTCTTC. It encodes CAISGTGAYNEQFF.